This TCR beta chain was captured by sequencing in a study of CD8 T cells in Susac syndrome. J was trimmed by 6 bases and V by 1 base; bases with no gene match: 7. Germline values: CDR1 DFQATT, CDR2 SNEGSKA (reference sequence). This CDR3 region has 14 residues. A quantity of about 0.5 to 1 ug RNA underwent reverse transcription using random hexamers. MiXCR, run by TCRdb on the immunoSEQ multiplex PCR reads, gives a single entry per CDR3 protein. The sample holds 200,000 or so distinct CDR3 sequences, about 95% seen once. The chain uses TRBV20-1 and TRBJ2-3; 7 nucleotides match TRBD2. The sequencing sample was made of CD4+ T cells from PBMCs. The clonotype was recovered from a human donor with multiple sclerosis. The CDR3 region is CSARGGSFADTQYF. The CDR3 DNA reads TGCAGTGCTAGAGGCGGGAGTTTTGCGGATACGCAGTATTTT.